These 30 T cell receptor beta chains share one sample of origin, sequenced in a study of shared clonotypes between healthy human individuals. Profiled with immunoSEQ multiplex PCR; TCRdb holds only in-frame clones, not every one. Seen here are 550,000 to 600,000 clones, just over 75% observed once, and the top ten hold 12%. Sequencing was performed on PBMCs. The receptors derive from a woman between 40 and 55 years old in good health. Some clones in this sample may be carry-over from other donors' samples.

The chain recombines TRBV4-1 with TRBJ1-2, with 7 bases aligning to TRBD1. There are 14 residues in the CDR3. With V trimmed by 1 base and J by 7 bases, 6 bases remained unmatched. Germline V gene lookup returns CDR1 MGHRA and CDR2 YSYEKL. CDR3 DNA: TGCGCCAGCAGCCAAGTAGGACAGGAAACTGGCTACACCTTC. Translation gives CASSQVGQETGYTF.

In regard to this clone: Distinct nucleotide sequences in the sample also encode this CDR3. CDR3 protein: CASSPGLQETQYF. In DNA form, the CDR3 reads TGTGCCAGCTCACCCGGACTTCAAGAGACCCAGTACTTC. The rearrangement uses TRBV18 and TRBJ2-5; a possible D gene is TRBD2 (5 bases). Trimming removed 3 bases at V and 2 bases at J, with 7 bases between. The CDR3 contains 13 residues. Germline V lookup: CDR1 KGHSH, CDR2 LQKENI.

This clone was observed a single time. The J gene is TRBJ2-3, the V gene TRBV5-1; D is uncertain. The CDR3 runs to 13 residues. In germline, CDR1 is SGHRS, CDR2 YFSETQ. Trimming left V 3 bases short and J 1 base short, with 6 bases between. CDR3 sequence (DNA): TGCGCCAGCAGCTCCGAAGGCACAGATACGCAGTATTTT. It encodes CASSSEGTDTQYF. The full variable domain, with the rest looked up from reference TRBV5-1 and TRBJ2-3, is KAGVTQTPRYLIKTRGQQVTLSCSPISGHRSVSWYQQTPGQGLQFLFEYFSETQRNKGNFPGRFSGRQFSNSRSEMNVSTLELGDSALYLCASSSEGTDTQYFGPGTRLTVL.

The CDR3 coding sequence is TGTGCCAGCTCACCCACTAGCGGGAGGGCCAATGAGCAGTTCTTC. Translating gives CASSPTSGRANEQFF. The rearrangement links TRBV18 to TRBJ2-1; 13 bases fit TRBD2. Germline CDR1 and CDR2: KGHSH and LQKENI. The trim removed 3 bases at V and 6 bases at J, leaving 2 bases unmatched. The CDR3 has 15 residues.

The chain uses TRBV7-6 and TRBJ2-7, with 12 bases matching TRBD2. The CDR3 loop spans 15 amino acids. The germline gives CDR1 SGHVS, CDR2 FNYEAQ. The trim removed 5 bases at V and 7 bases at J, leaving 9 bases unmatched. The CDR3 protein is CASSPLAGGPGEQYF. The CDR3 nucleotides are TGTGCCAGCAGCCCTCTAGCGGGAGGGCCCGGGGAGCAGTACTTC. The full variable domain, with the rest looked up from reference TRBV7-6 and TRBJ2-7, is GAGVSQSPRYKVTKRGQDVALRCDPISGHVSLYWYRQALGQGPEFLTYFNYEAQQDKSGLPNDRFSAERPEGSISTLTIQRTEQRDSAMYRCASSPLAGGPGEQYFGPGTRLTVT.

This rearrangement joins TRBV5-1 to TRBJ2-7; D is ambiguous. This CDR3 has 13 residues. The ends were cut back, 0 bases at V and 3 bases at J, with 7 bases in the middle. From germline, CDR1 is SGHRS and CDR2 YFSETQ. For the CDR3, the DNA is TGCGCCAGCAGCTTGGCCCCGAACTACGAGCAGTACTTC. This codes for CASSLAPNYEQYF.

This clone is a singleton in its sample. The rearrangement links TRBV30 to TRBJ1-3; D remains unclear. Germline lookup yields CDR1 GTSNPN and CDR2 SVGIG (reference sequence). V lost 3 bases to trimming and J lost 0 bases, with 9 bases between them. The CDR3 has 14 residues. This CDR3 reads CAWSRAPSGNTIYF. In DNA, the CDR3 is TGTGCCTGGAGCCGAGCCCCCTCTGGAAACACCATATATTTT.

The CDR3 DNA is TGCGCCAGCACCGAGACTAGCGCGACCTACGAGCAGTACTTC. Its protein product is CASTETSATYEQYF. J is TRBJ2-7 and V is TRBV5-1; 8 bases map to TRBD2. The CDR3 sequence is 14 residues long. J was trimmed by 2 bases and V by 6 bases; bases with no gene match: 7. CDR1 and CDR2 (germline): SGHRS, YFSETQ.

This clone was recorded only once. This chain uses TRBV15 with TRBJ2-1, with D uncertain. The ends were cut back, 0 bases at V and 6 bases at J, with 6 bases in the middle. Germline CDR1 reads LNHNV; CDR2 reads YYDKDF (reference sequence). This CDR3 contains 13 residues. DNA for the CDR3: TGTGCCACCAGCAGAGATTCTGTCAATGAGCAGTTCTTC. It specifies CATSRDSVNEQFF.

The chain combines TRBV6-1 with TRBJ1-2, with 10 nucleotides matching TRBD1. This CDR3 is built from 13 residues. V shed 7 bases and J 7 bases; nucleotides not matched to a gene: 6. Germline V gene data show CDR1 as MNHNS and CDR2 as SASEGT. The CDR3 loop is CASIPGTGVGYTF. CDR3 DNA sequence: TGTGCCAGCATTCCCGGGACAGGGGTTGGCTACACCTTC.

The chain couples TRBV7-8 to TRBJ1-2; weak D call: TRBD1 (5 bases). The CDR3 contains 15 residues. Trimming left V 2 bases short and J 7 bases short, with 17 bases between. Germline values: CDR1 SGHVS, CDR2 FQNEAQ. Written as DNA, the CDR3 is TGTGCCAGCAGCTTATTTTTAGCAGGGAACGGTGGCTACACCTTC. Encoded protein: CASSLFLAGNGGYTF.

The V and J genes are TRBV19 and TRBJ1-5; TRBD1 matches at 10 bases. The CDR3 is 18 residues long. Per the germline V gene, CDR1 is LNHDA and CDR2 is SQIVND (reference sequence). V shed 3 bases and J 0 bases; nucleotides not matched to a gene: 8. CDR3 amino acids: CASSMRDRGGYSNQPQHF. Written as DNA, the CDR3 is TGTGCCAGTAGTATGAGGGACAGGGGTGGTTATAGCAATCAGCCCCAGCATTTT.

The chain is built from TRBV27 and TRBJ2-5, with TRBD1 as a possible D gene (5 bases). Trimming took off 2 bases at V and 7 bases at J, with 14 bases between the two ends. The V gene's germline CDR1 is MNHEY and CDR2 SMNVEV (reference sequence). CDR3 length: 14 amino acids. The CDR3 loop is CASSLGQGFGTQYF. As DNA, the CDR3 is TGTGCCAGCAGTTTAGGCCAGGGCTTCGGGACCCAGTACTTC.

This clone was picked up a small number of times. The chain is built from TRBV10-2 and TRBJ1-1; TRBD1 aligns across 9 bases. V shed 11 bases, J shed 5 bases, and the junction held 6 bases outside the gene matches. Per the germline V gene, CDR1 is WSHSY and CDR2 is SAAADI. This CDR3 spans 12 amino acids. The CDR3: CAVRDRATEAFF. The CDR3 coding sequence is TGCGCCGTTCGGGACAGGGCGACTGAAGCTTTCTTT.

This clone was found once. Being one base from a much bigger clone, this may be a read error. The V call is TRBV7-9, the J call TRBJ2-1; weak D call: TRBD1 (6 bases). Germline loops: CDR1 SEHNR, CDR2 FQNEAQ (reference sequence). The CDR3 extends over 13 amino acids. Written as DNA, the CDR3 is TGTACCAGCAGCTCCGGACAGAACAATGAGCAGTTCTTC. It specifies CTSSSGQNNEQFF. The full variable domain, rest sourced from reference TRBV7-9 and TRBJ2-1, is DTGVSQNPRHKITKRGQNVTFRCDPISEHNRLYWYRQTLGQGPEFLTYFQNEAQLEKSRLLSDRFSAERPKGSFSTLEIQRTEQGDSAMYLCTSSSGQNNEQFFGPGTRLTVL.

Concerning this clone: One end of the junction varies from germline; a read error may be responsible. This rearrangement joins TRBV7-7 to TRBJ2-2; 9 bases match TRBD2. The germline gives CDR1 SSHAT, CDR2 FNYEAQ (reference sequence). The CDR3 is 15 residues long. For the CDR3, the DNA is TGTGCTAGCAGCTCGACTAGCGGGAACACCGGGGAGCTGTTTTTT. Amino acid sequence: CASSSTSGNTGELFF.

The CDR3 DNA is TGTGCCAGCAGCGAAGGCTCCCGGGGCGCCTGGGGAAACATTCAGTACTTC. Translating gives CASSEGSRGAWGNIQYF. The chain links TRBV9 to TRBJ2-4; tentatively, D is TRBD1 or TRBD2 (5 bases each). The CDR3 is 17 residues long. Germline V gene data show CDR1 as SGDLS and CDR2 as YYNGEE. V dropped 3 bases and J dropped 6 bases, with 22 bases sitting between them.

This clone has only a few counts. CDR3 nucleotides: TGCAGCGCTGCTCTGGGAGGAGAGCAGTACTTC. Its translation is CSAALGGEQYF. The chain links TRBV29-1 to TRBJ2-7; TRBD2 might be the D (6 bases). This CDR3 region has 11 residues. Trimming pared 7 bases from V and 7 bases from J, leaving 14 bases between. CDR1 and CDR2 (germline): SQVTM, ANQGSEA.

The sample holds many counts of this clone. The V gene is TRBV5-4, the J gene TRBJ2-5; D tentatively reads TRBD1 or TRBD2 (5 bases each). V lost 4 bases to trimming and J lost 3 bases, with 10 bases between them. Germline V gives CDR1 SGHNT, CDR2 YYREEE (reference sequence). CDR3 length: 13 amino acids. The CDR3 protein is CASSRDPEETQYF. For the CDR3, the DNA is TGTGCCAGCAGCCGGGACCCTGAAGAGACCCAGTACTTC. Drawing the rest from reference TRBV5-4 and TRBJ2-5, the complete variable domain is ETGVTQSPTHLIKTRGQQVTLRCSSQSGHNTVSWYQQALGQGPQFIFQYYREEENGRGNFPPRFSGLQFPNYSSELNVNALELDDSALYLCASSRDPEETQYFGPGTRLLVL.

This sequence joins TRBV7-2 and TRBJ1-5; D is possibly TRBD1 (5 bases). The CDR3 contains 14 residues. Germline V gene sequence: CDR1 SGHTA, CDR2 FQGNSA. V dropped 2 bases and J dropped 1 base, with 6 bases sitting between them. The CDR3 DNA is TGTGCCAGCAGCTTACGGACAAGCAATCAGCCCCAGCATTTT. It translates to CASSLRTSNQPQHF.

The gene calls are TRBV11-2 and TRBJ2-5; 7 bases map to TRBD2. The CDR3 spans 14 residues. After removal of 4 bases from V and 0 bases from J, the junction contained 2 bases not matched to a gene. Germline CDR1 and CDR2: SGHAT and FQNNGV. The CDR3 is CASSSGTNQETQYF. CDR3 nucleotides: TGTGCCAGCAGCTCGGGGACTAACCAAGAGACCCAGTACTTC.

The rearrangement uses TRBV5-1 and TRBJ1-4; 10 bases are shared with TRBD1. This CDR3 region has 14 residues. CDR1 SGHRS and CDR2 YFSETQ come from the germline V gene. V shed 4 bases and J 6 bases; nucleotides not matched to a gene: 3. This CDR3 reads CASSGTGADEKLFF. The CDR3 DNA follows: TGCGCCAGCAGCGGGACAGGGGCGGATGAAAAACTGTTTTTT.

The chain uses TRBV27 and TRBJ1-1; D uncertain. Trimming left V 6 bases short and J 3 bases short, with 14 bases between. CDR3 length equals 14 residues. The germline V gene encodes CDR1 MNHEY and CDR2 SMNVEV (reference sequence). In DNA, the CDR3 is TGTGCCAGCAGCCCCCGGGGAAGTGACACTGAAGCTTTCTTT. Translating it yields CASSPRGSDTEAFF.

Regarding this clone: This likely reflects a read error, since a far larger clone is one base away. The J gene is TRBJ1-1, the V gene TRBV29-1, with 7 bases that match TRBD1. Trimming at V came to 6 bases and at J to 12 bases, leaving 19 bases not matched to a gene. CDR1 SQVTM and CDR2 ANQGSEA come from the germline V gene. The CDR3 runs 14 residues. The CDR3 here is CSVANRDSFLETFF. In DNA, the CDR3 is TGCAGCGTAGCAAACCGGGACAGCTTTTTAGAAACTTTCTTT.

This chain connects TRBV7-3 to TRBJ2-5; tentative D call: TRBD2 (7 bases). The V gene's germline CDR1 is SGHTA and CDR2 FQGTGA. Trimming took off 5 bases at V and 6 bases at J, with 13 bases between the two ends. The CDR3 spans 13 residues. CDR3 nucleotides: TGTGCCAGCAGCCCAAGGGGGGGACAGACCCAGTACTTC. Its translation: CASSPRGGQTQYF.

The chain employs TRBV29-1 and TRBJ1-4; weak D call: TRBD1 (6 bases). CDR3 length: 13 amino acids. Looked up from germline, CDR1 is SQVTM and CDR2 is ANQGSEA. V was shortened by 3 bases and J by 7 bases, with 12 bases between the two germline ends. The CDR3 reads CSVEVGAGEKLFF. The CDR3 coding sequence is TGCAGCGTTGAGGTGGGGGCGGGTGAAAAACTGTTTTTT.

This chain's CDR3 is CASSSAGEFRETQYF. In DNA, the CDR3 is TGTGCCAGCAGCTCAGCGGGAGAGTTTCGAGAGACCCAGTACTTC. V gene TRBV6-6 combines with J gene TRBJ2-5; 8 nucleotides agree with TRBD2. CDR3 length: 15 amino acids. J lost 4 bases, V lost 6 bases, and 10 bases had no gene match. Germline lookup yields CDR1 MNHNY and CDR2 SVGAGI (reference sequence).

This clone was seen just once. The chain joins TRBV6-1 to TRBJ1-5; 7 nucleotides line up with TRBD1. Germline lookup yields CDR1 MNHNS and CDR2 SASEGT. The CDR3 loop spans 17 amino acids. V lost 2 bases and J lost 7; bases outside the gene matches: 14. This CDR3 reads CASSEWATGAAPQPQHF. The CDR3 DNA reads TGTGCCAGCAGTGAATGGGCCACAGGGGCTGCTCCCCAGCCCCAGCATTTT.

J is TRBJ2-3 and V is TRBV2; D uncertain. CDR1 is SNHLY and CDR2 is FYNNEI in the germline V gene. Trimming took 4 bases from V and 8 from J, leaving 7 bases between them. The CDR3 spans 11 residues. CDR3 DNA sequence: TGTGCCAGCAGTGTTGGTGCTACGCAGTATTTT. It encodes CASSVGATQYF.

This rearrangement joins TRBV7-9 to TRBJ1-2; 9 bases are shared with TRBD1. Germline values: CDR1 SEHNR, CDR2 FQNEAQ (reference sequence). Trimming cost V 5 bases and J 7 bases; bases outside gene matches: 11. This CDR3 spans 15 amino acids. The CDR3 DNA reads TGTGCCAGCAGCCCCTTCACAGGGGGCGGTTTTGGCTACACCTTC. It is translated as CASSPFTGGGFGYTF.